A selection of T cell receptor beta chains follows, all from one sample in a study of blood T cell repertoires in COVID-19. Only in-frame clones appear in the TCRdb table, and some are missing; sequencing was by immunoSEQ multiplex PCR. Altogether about 74,000 clones are present, 90% being singletons, with the ten largest covering 1.4% to 1.5%. Sequenced sample: peripheral blood. These receptors came from a man aged 50-59 years with acute or convalescent COVID-19. CDR3s include the opening cysteine and the closing phenylalanine or tryptophan. A D gene is named only where the DNA matches it firmly. Only some rows state a clone size, as once, few, many or a class for expanded clones.

clone size	V gene	D gene	J gene	CDR3 DNA	CDR3 protein
.	TRBV6-2/TRBV6-3	.	TRBJ2-1	TGTGCCAGCAGTGTGACAGCCCCCTCCTACAATGAGCAGTTCTTC	CASSVTAPSYNEQFF
.	TRBV5-6	TRBD1	TRBJ1-4	TGTGCCAGCAGCGTGGACAGGGGGGAAAAACTGTTTTTT	CASSVDRGEKLFF
.	TRBV2	.	TRBJ1-1	TGTGCCAGCAGTGACAGGGTAGGGAACACTGAAGCTTTCTTT	CASSDRVGNTEAFF
.	TRBV7-2	TRBD1	TRBJ1-5	TGTGCCAGCAGCCCAGACAGGGATCAGCCCCAGCATTTT	CASSPDRDQPQHF
.	TRBV4-2	TRBD2	TRBJ2-3	TGTGCCAGCAGGGGCCTGTGGCTAGCGGTAGATACGCAGTATTTT	CASRGLWLAVDTQYF
.	TRBV4-3	.	TRBJ2-2	TGCGCCAGCAGCCAAGTACTAGCAGGTACCGGGGAGCTGTTTTTT	CASSQVLAGTGELFF
.	TRBV28	.	TRBJ1-2	TGTGCCAGCAGCCAAGGGGGGGAGTCTATCGGTGGCTACACCTTC	CASSQGGESIGGYTF
.	TRBV24-1	.	TRBJ1-5	TGTGCCACCAGTGAATCGGGAAGGAGCAATCAGCCCCAGCATTTT	CATSESGRSNQPQHF
.	TRBV12-3/TRBV12-4	TRBD1	TRBJ1-1	TGTGCCAGCAGAGGACAGGTAGTATCTGAAGCTTTCTTT	CASRGQVVSEAFF
.	TRBV7-2	TRBD2	TRBJ2-5	TGTGCCAGCAGCTTATTGCGGGGGGCCCAAGAGACCCAGTACTTC	CASSLLRGAQETQYF
few	TRBV28	.	TRBJ1-1	TGTGCCAGCAGCCCAGGGACTGTCTCTGAAGCTTTCTTT	CASSPGTVSEAFF
.	TRBV4-3	.	TRBJ1-5	TGCGCCAGCAGCCAAGATAGGAGTTATGGTCAGCCCCAGCATTTT	CASSQDRSYGQPQHF
.	TRBV2	.	TRBJ2-5	TGTGCCAGCAGCGAAACGATGGGGGGGACCCAGTACTTC	CASSETMGGTQYF
.	TRBV18	TRBD1	TRBJ1-4	TGTGCCAGCTCACCTAACCTACAGACAGGGGGTGAAAAACTGTTTTTT	CASSPNLQTGGEKLFF
.	TRBV12-3/TRBV12-4	.	TRBJ1-1	TGTGCCAGCAGTTTTACGACAGACACTGAAGCTTTCTTT	CASSFTTDTEAFF
.	TRBV3-1/TRBV3-2	.	TRBJ2-5	TGTGCCAGCAGCCAATTCTCGGGTAGTGCAGAGACCCAGTACTTC	CASSQFSGSAETQYF
once	TRBV12-3/TRBV12-4	.	TRBJ2-1	TGTGCCAGCAGTTTAGGACAGTACAATGAGCAGTTCTTC	CASSLGQYNEQFF
.	TRBV24-1	.	TRBJ1-5	TGTGCCACCAGTGATACCAACTATCTCAATCAGCCCCAGCATTTT	CATSDTNYLNQPQHF
.	TRBV10-3	TRBD2	TRBJ2-3	TGTGCCATCAGAGGGACTAGCGGGAGGGCCGGCGGTACGCAGTATTTT	CAIRGTSGRAGGTQYF
.	TRBV14	.	TRBJ2-1	TGTGCCAGCAGCCAAGCGGCTGCCGGGACACCGTACAATGAGCAGTTCTTC	CASSQAAAGTPYNEQFF
.	TRBV12-3/TRBV12-4	.	TRBJ1-3	TGTGCCAGCAGTTTATCGTCTGGAAACACCATATATTTT	CASSLSSGNTIYF
.	TRBV6-5	TRBD2	TRBJ2-5	TGTGCCAGCTCGGTCGGGGGGAACCAAGAGACCCAGTACTTC	CASSVGGNQETQYF
.	TRBV3-1/TRBV3-2	.	TRBJ1-1	TGTGCCACCGCGCGGGGTGGTGAAGCTTTCTTT	CATARGGEAFF
.	TRBV5-4	TRBD2	TRBJ2-5	TGTGCCAGCAACCCGGGACTAGCGCTCCAAGAGACCCAGTACTTC	CASNPGLALQETQYF
.	TRBV5-8	TRBD1	TRBJ1-1	TGTGCCAGCAGCTTGGTGCAGGGGGCGCGGACTGAAGCTTTCTTT	CASSLVQGARTEAFF
.	TRBV5-1	.	TRBJ2-2	TGCGCCAGCAGCTTGGCCATCGGCACCGGGGAGCTGTTTTTT	CASSLAIGTGELFF
.	TRBV10-3	TRBD2	TRBJ2-2	TGTGCCATCAGTGACCCGACTAGCGGGAGGACCAACACCGGGGAGCTGTTTTTT	CAISDPTSGRTNTGELFF
.	TRBV5-4	.	TRBJ1-2	TGTGCCAGCAGCTTCGGGGACTATGGCTACACCTTC	CASSFGDYGYTF
.	TRBV24-1	.	TRBJ2-5	TGTGCCACCAGTGATCCGTCAGAAGGACAGAAAGAGACCCAGTACTTC	CATSDPSEGQKETQYF
once	TRBV2	TRBD1	TRBJ2-1	TGTGCCAGCACAATGGGACAGGGCAGCTCCTACAATGAGCAGTTCTTC	CASTMGQGSSYNEQFF
.	TRBV19	.	TRBJ1-4	TGTGCCAGTAAGACAGGACAACTCCAGGAAAAACTGTTTTTT	CASKTGQLQEKLFF
.	TRBV11-2	TRBD2	TRBJ2-7	TGTGCCAGCAGCTTAGGGACTAGCTTGTACTTC	CASSLGTSLYF
.	TRBV5-4	TRBD1	TRBJ1-4	TGTGCCAGCAGCTTGGAGCAGGGGACAGGGTATGAAAAACTGTTTTTT	CASSLEQGTGYEKLFF
.	TRBV2	TRBD1	TRBJ1-5	TGTGCCAGCAAGACGGGACAGGACCATAGCAATCAGCCCCAGCATTTT	CASKTGQDHSNQPQHF
.	TRBV25-1	TRBD1	TRBJ2-2	TGTGCCAGCAGTGAGGTACAGGGGTTAGGGCGCGGGGAGCTGTTTTTT	CASSEVQGLGRGELFF
.	TRBV27	.	TRBJ2-1	TGTGCCAGCACAGGGGGGTACTACAATGAGCAGTTCTTC	CASTGGYYNEQFF
.	TRBV9	.	TRBJ2-3	TGTGCCAGCAGCGTAGCTCCCGCGGGCACAGATACGCAGTATTTT	CASSVAPAGTDTQYF
.	TRBV4-1	.	TRBJ1-5	TGCGCCAGCAGCCAAGCGGGATATGGCAATCAGCCCCAGCATTTT	CASSQAGYGNQPQHF
few	TRBV28	.	TRBJ1-1	TGTATCTCCCTTCAACTAGGGAACACTGAAGCTTTCTTT	CISLQLGNTEAFF
.	TRBV15	.	TRBJ2-5	TGTGCCACCAGCAAGTCAGGGGGGCAAGAGACCCAGTACTTC	CATSKSGGQETQYF
.	TRBV18	.	TRBJ1-1	TGTGCCAGCTCAACAACAGGGACGATAAACACTGAAGCTTTCTTT	CASSTTGTINTEAFF
.	TRBV28	.	TRBJ1-1	TGTGCCAGCGTGAGGGAGAACACTGAAGCTTTCTTT	CASVRENTEAFF
few	TRBV11-2	TRBD1	TRBJ2-5	TGTGCCAGCAGAGACGACAGGGGGACACAAGAGACCCAGTACTTC	CASRDDRGTQETQYF
.	TRBV9	.	TRBJ2-2	TGTGCCAGCAGCGCCAGGGGGAACACCGGGGAGCTGTTTTTT	CASSARGNTGELFF
once	TRBV5-1	.	TRBJ1-2	TGCGCCAGCAGCTTGGTAACGACAGGCCTTAACTATGGCTACACCTTC	CASSLVTTGLNYGYTF